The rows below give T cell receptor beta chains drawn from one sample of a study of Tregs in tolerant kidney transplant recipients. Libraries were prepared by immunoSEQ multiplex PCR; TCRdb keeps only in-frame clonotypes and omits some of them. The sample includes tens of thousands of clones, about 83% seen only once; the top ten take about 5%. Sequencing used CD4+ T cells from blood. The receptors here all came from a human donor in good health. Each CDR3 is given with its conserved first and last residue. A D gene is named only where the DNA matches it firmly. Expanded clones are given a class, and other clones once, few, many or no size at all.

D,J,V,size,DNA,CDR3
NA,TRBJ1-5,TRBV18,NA,TGTGCCAGCTCACCACTAGTGGGGAGTTCGGGCAATCAGCCCCAGCATTTT,CASSPLVGSSGNQPQHF
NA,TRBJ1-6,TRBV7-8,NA,TGTGCCAGCAGCTTAGCGGTCAATTCACCCCTCCACTTT,CASSLAVNSPLHF
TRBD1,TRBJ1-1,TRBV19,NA,TGTGCCAGTAGGACAGGGGTGGAAGCTTTCTTT,CASRTGVEAFF
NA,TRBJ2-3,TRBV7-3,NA,TGTGCCAGCAGCTTAAGGGGGGCGGATACGCAGTATTTT,CASSLRGADTQYF
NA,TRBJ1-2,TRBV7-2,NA,TGTGCCAGCAGCCCCTCCGACGGGAACTATGGCTACACCTTC,CASSPSDGNYGYTF
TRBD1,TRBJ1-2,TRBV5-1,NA,TGCGCCAGCAGCTTCGGACAGGGAAGTGGCTACACCTTC,CASSFGQGSGYTF
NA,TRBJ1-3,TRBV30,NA,TGTGCCTGGAAACAGGGAAGTGAGGGCACCATATATTTT,CAWKQGSEGTIYF
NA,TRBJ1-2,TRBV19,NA,TGTGCCAGTACCCCATGGGCAGGGAACTATGGCTACACCTTC,CASTPWAGNYGYTF
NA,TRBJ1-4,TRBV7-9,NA,TGTGCCAGCAGCTTAGGGGGGAGGTTGGATGAAAAACTGTTTTTT,CASSLGGRLDEKLFF
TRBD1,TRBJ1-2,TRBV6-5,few,TGTGCCAGCAGTTACCGCGGACAGGGGGCATATGGCTACACCTTC,CASSYRGQGAYGYTF
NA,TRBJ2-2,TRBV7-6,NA,TGTGCCAGCAGCTTAATTGGGGGCGGCGGGGAGCTGTTTTTT,CASSLIGGGGELFF
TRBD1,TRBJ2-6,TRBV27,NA,TGTGCCAGCAGGCCACAGGGGGATCCCTCTGGGGCCAACGTCCTGACTTTC,CASRPQGDPSGANVLTF
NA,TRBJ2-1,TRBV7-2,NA,TGTGCCAGCAGGTTTTCGGACAGATACAATGAGCAGTTCTTC,CASRFSDRYNEQFF
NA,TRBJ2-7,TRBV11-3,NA,TGTGCCAGCAGCACGAACCCGGGACTCAACTACGAGCAGTACTTC,CASSTNPGLNYEQYF
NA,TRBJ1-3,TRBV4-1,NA,TGCGCCAGCAGCCAGCCGGGGAGGAGAAACACCATATATTTT,CASSQPGRRNTIYF
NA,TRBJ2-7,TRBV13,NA,TGTGCCAGCAGCTCGCGTCCCGCGGTAAGCTCCTACGAGCAGTACTTC,CASSSRPAVSSYEQYF
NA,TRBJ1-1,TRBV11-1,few,TGTGCCAGCAGCTTAGACGAGTTGAACACTGAAGCTTTCTTT,CASSLDELNTEAFF
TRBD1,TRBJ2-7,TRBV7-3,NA,TGTGCCAGCAGCTTAAGTGGACAGGCTGGATACGAGCAGTACTTC,CASSLSGQAGYEQYF
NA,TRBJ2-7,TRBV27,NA,TGTGCCAGCAGTTTATGGGGGACCTACGAGCAGTACTTC,CASSLWGTYEQYF
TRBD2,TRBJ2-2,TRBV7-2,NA,TGTGCCAGCAGCTTATTCGGGCGGGGGTTCGCGAACACCGGGGAGCTGTTTTTT,CASSLFGRGFANTGELFF
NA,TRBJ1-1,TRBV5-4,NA,TGTGCCAGCAGCTTCTGGTCGAGAGAGACTGAAGCTTTCTTT,CASSFWSRETEAFF
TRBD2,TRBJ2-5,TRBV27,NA,TGTGCCAGCAGAGGGGCGGGGGGGCTAGAGACCCAGTACTTC,CASRGAGGLETQYF
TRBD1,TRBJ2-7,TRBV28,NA,TGTGCCAGCAGTCCTGGGACAGGGCGGGAGCAGTACTTC,CASSPGTGREQYF